The clone carrying this TCR beta chain has only a few counts. Its target is unknown. Amplification of TCR beta CDR3 regions was performed using RNA transcripts as template. HTBI primers were the set used in a first-round RT-PCR of the TCR CDR3. MiXCR, run by TCRdb on the multiplex PCR reads, gives a single entry per CDR3 protein. The profile shows 300,000 or so distinct CDR3 sequences, roughly 15% of them singletons. This record belongs to a study of T cells in Graves' hyperthyroidism and ophthalmopathy. Study-level points and caveats: Most thyroid-expanded clonotypes above 0.001 were also found in blood.

The CDR3 covers 14 residues. Germline V gives CDR1 MDHEN, CDR2 SYDVKM. The germline V and J ends were trimmed by 7 bases and 7 bases, with 17 bases remaining between them. This sequence joins TRBV28 and TRBJ1-5; TRBD1 might be the D (6 bases). This receptor was identified in a young man with Graves' hyperthyroidism. The sequenced sample consisted of blood. The CDR3 loop reads CASTIPLQGQPQHF. The CDR3 DNA reads as TGTGCCAGCACCATCCCCCTGCAGGGGCAGCCCCAGCATTTT.